Following are 9 T cell receptor beta chains from one sample sequenced in a study of cytotoxic CD8 clonotypes in ibrutinib-treated CLL. The data were produced by immunoSEQ multiplex PCR, yet TCRdb's version contains in-frame clones alone and is incomplete. The sample contains about 50,000 clones, roughly 63% of which appear only once. The input for sequencing was PBMCs, taken after 24 months of ibrutinib treatment. The receptors were gathered from a human donor with chronic lymphocytic leukemia.

The sample holds a few counts of this clone. The rearrangement joins TRBV5-1 to TRBJ2-7; perhaps TRBD1 as D (6 bases). This CDR3 region has 14 residues. Per germline, CDR1 SGHRS and CDR2 YFSETQ. The ends were cut back, 3 bases at V and 5 bases at J, with 15 bases in the middle. The CDR3 loop is CASSSLRGSNEQYF. CDR3 DNA sequence: TGCGCCAGCAGCTCACTCAGGGGTTCCAACGAGCAGTACTTC.

This chain uses TRBV9 with TRBJ1-5, with 10 bases aligning to TRBD1. With 4 bases clipped from V and 5 bases from J, the junction kept 6 bases outside the gene matches. The V gene's germline CDR1 is SGDLS and CDR2 YYNGEE. CDR3 length equals 15 residues. The CDR3 here is CASSKRTGGDQPQHF. The DNA of the CDR3 is TGTGCCAGCAGCAAAAGGACAGGGGGTGATCAGCCCCAGCATTTT.

The chain recombines TRBV28 with TRBJ1-5; tentative D call: TRBD1 (6 bases). Deletions cut 4 bases from V and 2 bases from J, with 12 bases between. The CDR3 runs to 15 residues. The germline V gene has CDR1 MDHEN and CDR2 SYDVKM. Written as DNA, the CDR3 is TGTGCCAGCAGTTCCCCATCAGGGGGCAATCAGCCCCAGCATTTT. Its protein is CASSSPSGGNQPQHF. Looking up the rest from reference TRBV28 and TRBJ1-5 gives the full variable domain: DVKVTQSSRYLVKRTGEKVFLECVQDMDHENMFWYRQDPGLGLRLIYFSYDVKMKEKGDIPEGYSVSREKKERFSLILESASTNQTSMYLCASSSPSGGNQPQHFGDGTRLSIL.

The V call is TRBV6-5, the J call TRBJ1-2, with 9 positions matching TRBD1. This CDR3 has 14 amino acids. The germline V gene encodes CDR1 MNHEY and CDR2 SVGAGI. V was clipped by 6 bases and J by 7 bases; unmatched bases: 9. CDR3 sequence (DNA): TGTGCCAGCAGCCTCGGGACAGGGACGGGTGGCTACACCTTC. Amino acid sequence: CASSLGTGTGGYTF.

Remarks on this clone: A much larger clone is a single base away; this may be a read error. The same CDR3 arises from other DNA sequences in this sample as well. This chain connects TRBV5-1 to TRBJ2-2, with 8 bases that match TRBD1. In germline, CDR1 is SGHRS, CDR2 YFSETQ. V shed 8 bases, J shed 2 bases, and the junction held 8 bases outside the gene matches. The length of the CDR3 is 15 residues. The CDR3 protein is CASSVGQGNTGELFF. CDR3 nucleotide sequence: TGCGCCAGTAGCGTAGGACAGGGCAACACCGGGGAGCTGTTTTTT.

The gene calls are TRBV2 and TRBJ1-1; no definite D call. Germline loops: CDR1 SNHLY, CDR2 FYNNEI. Trimming pared 4 bases from V and 4 bases from J, leaving 7 bases between. The CDR3 contains 12 residues. The CDR3 loop reads CASSARVTEAFF. Written as DNA, the CDR3 is TGTGCCAGCAGTGCTCGCGTCACTGAAGCTTTCTTT.

This chain's CDR3 is CASSYARIAGNTIYF. The CDR3 DNA follows: TGTGCCAGCAGTTACGCTCGGATTGCAGGAAACACCATATATTTT. The chain couples TRBV2 to TRBJ1-3; no definite D call. The CDR3 runs 15 residues. V shed 5 bases and J shed 4 bases, with 15 bases lying between them. Germline CDR1 SNHLY, CDR2 FYNNEI.

The chain uses TRBV5-4 and TRBJ1-1; maybe TRBD1 (6 bases). The CDR3 extends over 15 amino acids. With 3 bases removed from V and 3 bases from J, the gap between germline ends came to 15 bases. Germline V CDR1 and CDR2: SGHNT, YYREEE (reference sequence). The CDR3 sequence: CASSSLPGAHTEAFF. For the CDR3, the DNA is TGTGCCAGCAGCTCACTTCCGGGGGCGCACACTGAAGCTTTCTTT.

At least ten counts were recorded for this clone. The V and J genes are TRBV5-1 and TRBJ1-4; 7 bases fit TRBD1. J was trimmed by 8 bases and V by 5 bases; bases with no gene match: 9. The CDR3 runs 14 residues. Germline loops: CDR1 SGHRS, CDR2 YFSETQ. In DNA, the CDR3 is TGCGCCAGCAGGGCCGACAGGGAAGGAGAAAAACTGTTTTTT. This sequence encodes CASRADREGEKLFF.